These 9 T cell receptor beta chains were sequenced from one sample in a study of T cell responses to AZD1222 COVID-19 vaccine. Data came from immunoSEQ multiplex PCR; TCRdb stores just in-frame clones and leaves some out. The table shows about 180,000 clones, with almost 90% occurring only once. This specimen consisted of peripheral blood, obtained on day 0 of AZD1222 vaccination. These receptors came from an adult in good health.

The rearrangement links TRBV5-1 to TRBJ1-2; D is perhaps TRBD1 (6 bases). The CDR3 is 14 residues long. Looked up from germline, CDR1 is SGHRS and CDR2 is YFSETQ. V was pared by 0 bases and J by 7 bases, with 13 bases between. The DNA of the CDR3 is TGCGCCAGCAGCTTGGCCCCACAGGGAGCTGGCTACACCTTC. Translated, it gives CASSLAPQGAGYTF.

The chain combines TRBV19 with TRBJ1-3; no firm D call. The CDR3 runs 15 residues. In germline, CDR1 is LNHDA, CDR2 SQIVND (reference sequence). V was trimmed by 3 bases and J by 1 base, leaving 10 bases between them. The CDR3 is CASSISASSGNTIYF. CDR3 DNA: TGTGCCAGTAGTATTAGTGCCTCTTCTGGAAACACCATATATTTT. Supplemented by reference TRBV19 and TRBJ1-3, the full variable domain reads DGGITQSPKYLFRKEGQNVTLSCEQNLNHDAMYWYRQDPGQGLRLIYYSQIVNDFQKGDIAEGYSVSREKKESFPLTVTSAQKNPTAFYLCASSISASSGNTIYFGEGSWLTVV.

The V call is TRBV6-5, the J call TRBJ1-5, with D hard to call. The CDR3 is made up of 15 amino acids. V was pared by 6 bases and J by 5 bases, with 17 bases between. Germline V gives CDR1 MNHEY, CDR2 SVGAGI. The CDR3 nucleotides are TGTGCCAGCAGCCCCAGGCTGGGTGGGGATCAGCCCCAGCATTTT. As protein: CASSPRLGGDQPQHF.

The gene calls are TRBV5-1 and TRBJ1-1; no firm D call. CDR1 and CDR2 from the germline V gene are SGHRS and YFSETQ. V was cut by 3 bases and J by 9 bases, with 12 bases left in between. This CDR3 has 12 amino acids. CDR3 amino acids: CASSSGPGKAFF. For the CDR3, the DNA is TGCGCCAGCAGCTCCGGGCCCGGGAAAGCTTTCTTT.

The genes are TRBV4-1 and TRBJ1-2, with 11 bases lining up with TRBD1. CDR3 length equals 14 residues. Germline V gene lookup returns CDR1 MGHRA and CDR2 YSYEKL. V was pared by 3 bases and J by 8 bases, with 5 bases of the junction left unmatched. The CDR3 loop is CASSHTDRGRGYTF. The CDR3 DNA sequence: TGCGCCAGCAGCCACACGGACAGGGGGCGCGGCTACACCTTC.

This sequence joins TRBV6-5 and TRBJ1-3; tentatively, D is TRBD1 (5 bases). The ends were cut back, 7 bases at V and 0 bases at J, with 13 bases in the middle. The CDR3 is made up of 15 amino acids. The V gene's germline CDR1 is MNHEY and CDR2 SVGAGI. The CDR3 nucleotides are TGTGCCAGCACCGAACAGGCCAGCTCTGGAAACACCATATATTTT. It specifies CASTEQASSGNTIYF.

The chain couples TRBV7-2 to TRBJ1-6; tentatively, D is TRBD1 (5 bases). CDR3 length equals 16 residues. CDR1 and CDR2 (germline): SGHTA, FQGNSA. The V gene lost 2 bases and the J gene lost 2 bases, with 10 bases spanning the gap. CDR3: CASSLTTGTYNSPLHF. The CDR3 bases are TGTGCCAGCAGCTTAACCACAGGCACCTATAATTCACCCCTCCACTTT.

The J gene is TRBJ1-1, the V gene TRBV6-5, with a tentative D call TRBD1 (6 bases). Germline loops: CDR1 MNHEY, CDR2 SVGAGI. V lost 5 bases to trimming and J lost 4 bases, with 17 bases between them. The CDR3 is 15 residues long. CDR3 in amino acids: CASSLLRGGGTEAFF. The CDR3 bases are TGTGCCAGCAGTCTCCTCAGGGGTGGCGGCACTGAAGCTTTCTTT.

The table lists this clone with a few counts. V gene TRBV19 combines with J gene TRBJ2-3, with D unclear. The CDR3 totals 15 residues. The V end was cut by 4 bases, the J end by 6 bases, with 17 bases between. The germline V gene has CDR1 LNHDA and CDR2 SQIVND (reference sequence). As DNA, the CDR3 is TGTGCCAGTAGTAACGCCCCTACGGCCGGGGATACGCAGTATTTT. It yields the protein CASSNAPTAGDTQYF.